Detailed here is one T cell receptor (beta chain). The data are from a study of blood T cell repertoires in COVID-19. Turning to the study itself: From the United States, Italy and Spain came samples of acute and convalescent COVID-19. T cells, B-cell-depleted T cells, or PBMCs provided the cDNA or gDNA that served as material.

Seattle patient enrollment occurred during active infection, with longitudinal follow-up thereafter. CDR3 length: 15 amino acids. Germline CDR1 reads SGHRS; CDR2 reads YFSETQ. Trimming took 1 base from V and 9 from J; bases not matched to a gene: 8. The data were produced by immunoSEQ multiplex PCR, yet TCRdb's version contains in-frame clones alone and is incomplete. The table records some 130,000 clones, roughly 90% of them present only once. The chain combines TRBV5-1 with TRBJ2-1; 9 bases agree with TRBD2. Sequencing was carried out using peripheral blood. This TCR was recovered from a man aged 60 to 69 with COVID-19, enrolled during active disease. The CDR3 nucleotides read TGCGCCAGCAGCTTGAGAGCGGGAGGAGGGGTTGAGCAGTTCTTC. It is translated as CASSLRAGGGVEQFF.